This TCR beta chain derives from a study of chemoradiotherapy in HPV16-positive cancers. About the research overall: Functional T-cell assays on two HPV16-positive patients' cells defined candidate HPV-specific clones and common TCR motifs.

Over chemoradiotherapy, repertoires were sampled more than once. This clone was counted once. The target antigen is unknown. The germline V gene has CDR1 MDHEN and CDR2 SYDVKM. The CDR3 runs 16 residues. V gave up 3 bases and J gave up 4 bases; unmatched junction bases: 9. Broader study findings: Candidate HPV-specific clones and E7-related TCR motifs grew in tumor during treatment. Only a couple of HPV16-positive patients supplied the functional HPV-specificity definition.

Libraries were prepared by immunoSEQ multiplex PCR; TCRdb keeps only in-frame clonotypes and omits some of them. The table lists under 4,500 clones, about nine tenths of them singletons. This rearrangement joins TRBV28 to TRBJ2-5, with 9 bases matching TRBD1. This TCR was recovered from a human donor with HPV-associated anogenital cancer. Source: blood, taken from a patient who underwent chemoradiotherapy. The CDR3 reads CASSLTGTGRLETQYF. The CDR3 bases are TGTGCCAGCAGTTTGACCGGGACAGGGAGGCTAGAGACCCAGTACTTC.